Listed below are T cell receptor beta chains from one sample, sequenced in a study of T cells expressing NK-cell markers. TCRdb reanalyzed the 5' RACE reads, giving one entry per CDR3 protein sequence and no DNA. The sample table sets out around 550,000 distinct CDR3 sequences. Sequenced input: blood T cells: a sorted CD56 or NKG2C T cell subset, CD4+ or CD8+ T cells, or bulk PBMC T cells (not recorded which). The receptors stem from a man between 18 and 29 years old in good health. Both conserved end residues are part of each CDR3. Fields, in order: V gene, J gene, CDR3 protein.

v_gene: TRBV14; j_gene: TRBJ2-2; CDR3aa: CASSQDHGLPIVGELFF
v_gene: TRBV7-8; j_gene: TRBJ2-7; CDR3aa: CASSPGQGTYF
v_gene: TRBV10-3; j_gene: TRBJ1-2; CDR3aa: CAISEPYGQSDGYTF
v_gene: TRBV3-1; j_gene: TRBJ2-1; CDR3aa: CASSQPPSYNEQFF
v_gene: TRBV29-1; j_gene: TRBJ1-1; CDR3aa: CSVIQGGATEAFF
v_gene: TRBV7-6; j_gene: TRBJ2-2; CDR3aa: CASSLVSRGNTGELFF
v_gene: TRBV18; j_gene: TRBJ2-5; CDR3aa: CASSPTRGPETQYF
v_gene: TRBV29-1; j_gene: TRBJ1-4; CDR3aa: CSVKSGGLEKLFF
v_gene: TRBV20-1; j_gene: TRBJ2-1; CDR3aa: CSARVFVGRGEQFF
v_gene: TRBV10-2; j_gene: TRBJ1-1; CDR3aa: CASSDTGTAFF
v_gene: TRBV24-1; j_gene: TRBJ2-2; CDR3aa: CATRSSGSWDTGELFF
v_gene: TRBV5-1; j_gene: TRBJ2-5; CDR3aa: CASSRRRGAETQYF
v_gene: TRBV18; j_gene: TRBJ1-5; CDR3aa: CASSPRGSGNQPQHF
v_gene: TRBV29-1; j_gene: TRBJ2-5; CDR3aa: CSVEVQGAQKETQYF
v_gene: TRBV20-1; j_gene: TRBJ1-2; CDR3aa: CSARNREYYGYTF
v_gene: TRBV24-1; j_gene: TRBJ2-1; CDR3aa: CATSELGDSIRNEQFF
v_gene: TRBV29-1; j_gene: TRBJ2-1; CDR3aa: CSMMPPGLANEQFF
v_gene: TRBV20-1; j_gene: TRBJ2-7; CDR3aa: CSARALAGVIYEQYF
v_gene: TRBV12-3/TRBV12-4; j_gene: TRBJ2-7; CDR3aa: CASSTGVSYEQYF
v_gene: TRBV7-2; j_gene: TRBJ2-5; CDR3aa: CASSQGQETQYF
v_gene: TRBV4-2; j_gene: TRBJ2-7; CDR3aa: CASSQASDMRLLNEQYF
v_gene: TRBV10-3; j_gene: TRBJ2-7; CDR3aa: CAISGFGTAKIYEQYF
v_gene: TRBV11-2; j_gene: TRBJ2-1; CDR3aa: CASSPQSRDEQFF
v_gene: TRBV13; j_gene: TRBJ2-7; CDR3aa: CASTRASGSYEQYF
v_gene: TRBV29-1; j_gene: TRBJ2-4; CDR3aa: CSVVEGVGVKNIQYF
v_gene: TRBV12-3/TRBV12-4; j_gene: TRBJ1-5; CDR3aa: CASSFERVRGQPQHF
v_gene: TRBV18; j_gene: TRBJ1-1; CDR3aa: CASSPLGAQGNTEAFF
v_gene: TRBV20-1; j_gene: TRBJ1-6; CDR3aa: CSASKGTSNSPLHF
v_gene: TRBV12-3/TRBV12-4; j_gene: TRBJ1-6; CDR3aa: CASSLGTGSPLHF
v_gene: TRBV20-1; j_gene: TRBJ1-5; CDR3aa: CSALDRGKRTTQHF